A single sample is the source of the 14 T cell receptor beta chains below, sequenced in a study of T cell responses to AZD1222 COVID-19 vaccine. TCRdb's copy holds only in-frame clones and misses some; the assay was immunoSEQ multiplex PCR. The sample records about 64,000 clones, 90% to 95% being singletons. This material consisted of peripheral blood, taken 28 days after the second dose of the MenACWY control vaccine. These receptors originate from an adult who received the MenACWY meningococcal vaccine as a control.

The chain recombines TRBV9 with TRBJ1-2; possible D gene TRBD1, 5 bases. This CDR3 is built from 16 residues. The ends were cut back, 2 bases at V and 4 bases at J, with 18 bases in the middle. Germline V CDR1 and CDR2: SGDLS, YYNGEE. The CDR3 DNA reads TGTGCCAGCAGCGTCGGAGAGGGGCAGGGTAGCTATGGCTACACCTTC. Translating gives CASSVGEGQGSYGYTF.

The rearrangement joins TRBV29-1 to TRBJ1-1, with D unclear. CDR3 length: 13 amino acids. V lost 4 bases and J 3 bases, leaving 12 bases between the germline ends. Germline V gene data show CDR1 as SQVTM and CDR2 as ANQGSEA. The CDR3 sequence is CSVVRIQDTEAFF. In DNA, the CDR3 is TGCAGCGTTGTCCGGATCCAGGACACTGAAGCTTTCTTT. Drawing the rest from reference TRBV29-1 and TRBJ1-1, the complete variable domain is SAVISQKPSRDICQRGTSLTIQCQVDSQVTMMFWYRQQPGQSLTLIATANQGSEATYESGFVIDKFPISRPNLTFSTLTVSNMSPEDSSIYLCSVVRIQDTEAFFGQGTRLTVV.

This clone was recorded a few times. The chain employs TRBV7-9 and TRBJ2-7; 10 nucleotides line up with TRBD1. The germline CDR1 and CDR2 sequences are SEHNR and FQNEAQ (reference sequence). J lost 6 bases, V lost 5 bases, and 10 bases had no gene match. This CDR3 contains 15 residues. CDR3 amino acids: CASSPGQGDLAEQYF. The CDR3, as DNA: TGTGCCAGCAGCCCCGGACAGGGGGATTTGGCCGAGCAGTACTTC.

The rearrangement uses TRBV7-2 and TRBJ2-2, with 14 positions matching TRBD2. This CDR3 has 18 residues. V lost 5 bases to trimming and J lost 4 bases; unmatched junction nucleotides: 9. Germline assignment: CDR1 SGHTA and CDR2 FQGNSA. The CDR3 is CASSLGLAGGSRTGELFF. In DNA form, the CDR3 reads TGTGCCAGCAGCCTTGGACTAGCGGGAGGTAGTCGCACCGGGGAGCTGTTTTTT.

CDR3 nucleotides: TGCAGCGTTTCGGAGCGGGGCCCCTACAATGAGCAGTTCTTC. Its translation: CSVSERGPYNEQFF. The rearrangement uses TRBV29-1 and TRBJ2-1, with 7 bases identical to TRBD2. Looked up from germline, CDR1 is SQVTM and CDR2 is ANQGSEA. The V gene end was trimmed by 5 bases and the J gene end by 2 bases; junction bases not matched to a gene: 6. This CDR3 spans 14 amino acids.

This clone was observed a handful of times. Sequence at one end of the junction differs from germline and may be a read error. V gene TRBV15 combines with J gene TRBJ1-1, with D perhaps matching TRBD1 (6 bases). Germline loops: CDR1 LNHNV, CDR2 YYDKDF (reference sequence). The CDR3 contains 12 residues. CDR3 sequence: CATRRGETEAFF. CDR3 DNA sequence: TGTGCCACCCGCAGGGGAGAGACTGAAGCTTTCTTT.

This clone has more than one count but fewer than ten. The rearrangement uses TRBV12-3 or TRBV12-4 and TRBJ2-1; D is possibly TRBD2 (5 bases). V was trimmed by 1 base and J by 6 bases, leaving 7 bases between them. CDR3 size: 13 residues. CDR3 amino acids: CASSLGAVNEQFF. For the CDR3, the DNA is TGTGCCAGCAGTTTAGGAGCGGTCAATGAGCAGTTCTTC.

The J gene is TRBJ2-2, the V gene TRBV3-1 (or the pseudogene TRBV3-2); D not resolved. Germline V CDR1 and CDR2: LGHDT, YNNKEL (reference sequence). This CDR3 is built from 12 residues. The V end lost 2 bases, the J end lost 9 bases, and 7 bases lay between the germline ends. The CDR3 region is CASSQIWRELFF. In nucleotides, the CDR3 is TGTGCCAGCAGCCAAATCTGGAGGGAGCTGTTTTTT.

CDR3 protein: CASSATLKGELFF. For the CDR3, the DNA is TGTGCCAGCAGCGCCACACTGAAGGGGGAGCTGTTTTTT. This rearrangement joins TRBV9 to TRBJ2-2; no firm D call. Per the germline V gene, CDR1 is SGDLS and CDR2 is YYNGEE. CDR3 length: 13 residues. The V end was cut by 3 bases, the J end by 8 bases, with 11 bases between. Full variable domain (missing parts from reference TRBV9 and TRBJ2-2): DSGVTQTPKHLITATGQRVTLRCSPRSGDLSVYWYQQSLDQGLQFLIQYYNGEERAKGNILERFSAQQFPDLHSELNLSSLELGDSALYFCASSATLKGELFFGEGSRLTVL.

The chain is built from TRBV28 and TRBJ1-2; D gene unclear. This CDR3 has 14 residues. Germline lookup yields CDR1 MDHEN and CDR2 SYDVKM. V lost 7 bases to trimming and J lost 5 bases, with 17 bases between them. In nucleotides, the CDR3 is TGTGCCAGCACCCTCGGGCCAGGCCATTATGGCTACACCTTC. Its translation: CASTLGPGHYGYTF.

This clone was found once. The V call is TRBV7-9, the J call TRBJ1-2; 8 bases are shared with TRBD1. The CDR3 is made up of 13 amino acids. The germline V gene has CDR1 SEHNR and CDR2 FQNEAQ (reference sequence). Trimming cost V 5 bases and J 8 bases; bases outside gene matches: 7. The CDR3 coding sequence is TGTGCCAGCAGCCAGGACAGGGATCGCGGCTACACCTTC. It encodes CASSQDRDRGYTF.

The chain couples TRBV6-5 to TRBJ2-7, with D possibly TRBD2 on 6 matching bases. Trimming left V 5 bases short and J 0 bases short, with 8 bases between. CDR3 length equals 13 residues. Per germline, CDR1 MNHEY and CDR2 SVGAGI. The CDR3 loop reads CASSLASSYEQYF. CDR3 nucleotide sequence: TGTGCCAGCAGTCTAGCGAGCTCCTACGAGCAGTACTTC.

This chain links TRBV2 with TRBJ2-3; TRBD2 is a possible D gene (6 bases). Germline lookup yields CDR1 SNHLY and CDR2 FYNNEI. The CDR3 is 14 amino acids. The ends were cut back, 4 bases at V and 1 base at J, with 9 bases in the middle. The CDR3 sequence: CASSALAGTDTQYF. CDR3 coding DNA: TGTGCCAGCAGTGCATTAGCGGGCACAGATACGCAGTATTTT.

The V gene is TRBV19, the J gene TRBJ2-1; D gene uncertain. This CDR3 comprises 13 residues. The V end was cut by 7 bases, the J end by 7 bases, with 14 bases between. Per germline, CDR1 LNHDA and CDR2 SQIVND (reference sequence). The CDR3 reads CASKGSGRNEQFF. The CDR3 nucleotides read TGTGCCAGTAAAGGGTCAGGCCGGAATGAGCAGTTCTTC.